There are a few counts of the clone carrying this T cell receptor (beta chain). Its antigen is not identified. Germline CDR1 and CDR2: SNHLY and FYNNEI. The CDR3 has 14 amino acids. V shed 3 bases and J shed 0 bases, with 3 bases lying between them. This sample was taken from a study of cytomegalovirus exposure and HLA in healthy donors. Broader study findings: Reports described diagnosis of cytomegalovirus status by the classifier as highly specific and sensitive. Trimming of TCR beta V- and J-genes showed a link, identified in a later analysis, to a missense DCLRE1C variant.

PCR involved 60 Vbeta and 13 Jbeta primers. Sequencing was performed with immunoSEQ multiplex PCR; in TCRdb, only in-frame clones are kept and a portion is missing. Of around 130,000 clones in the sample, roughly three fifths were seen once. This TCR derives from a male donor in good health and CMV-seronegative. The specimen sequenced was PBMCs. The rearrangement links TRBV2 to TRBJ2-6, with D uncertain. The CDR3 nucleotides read TGTGCCAGCAGTGACAGCTCTGGGGCCAACGTCCTGACTTTC. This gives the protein CASSDSSGANVLTF. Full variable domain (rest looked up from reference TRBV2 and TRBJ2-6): EPEVTQTPSHQVTQMGQEVILRCVPISNHLYFYWYRQILGQKVEFLVSFYNNEISEKSEIFDDQFSVERPDGSNFTLKIRSTKLEDSAMYFCASSDSSGANVLTFGAGSRLTVL.